A selection of T cell receptor beta chains follows, all from one sample in a study of cytomegalovirus exposure and HLA in healthy donors. Assay: immunoSEQ multiplex PCR; the TCRdb copy retains only in-frame clones and omits some. Of more than 95,000 clones listed, approximately 75% are singletons. Specimen: PBMCs. The source is a man aged 50 to 59 in good health and CMV-seropositive. CDR3s include the opening cysteine and the closing phenylalanine or tryptophan. The D gene is left open where the match is weak. Not all rows give a size; the values are once, few, many and, for expanded clones, a class.

v_gene,abundance,d_gene,j_gene,CDR3aa,CDR3nt
TRBV6-1,.,TRBD1,TRBJ2-5,CASSEFTGTVKETQYF,TGTGCCAGCAGTGAATTCACCGGGACAGTGAAAGAGACCCAGTACTTC
TRBV6-1,.,.,TRBJ2-5,CASILLHSQETQYF,TGTGCCAGCATTCTCCTCCACAGTCAAGAGACCCAGTACTTC
TRBV2,.,.,TRBJ1-2,CASTEGRGNYGYTF,TGTGCCAGCACCGAGGGTAGGGGGAACTATGGCTACACCTTC
TRBV4-2,.,.,TRBJ1-2,CASSQELRENYGYTF,TGTGCCAGCAGCCAAGAATTGAGGGAGAACTATGGCTACACCTTC
TRBV6-1,.,.,TRBJ1-5,CASRTVGGYQPQHF,TGTGCCAGCAGGACTGTCGGAGGATATCAGCCCCAGCATTTT
TRBV5-4,.,TRBD1,TRBJ1-2,CASSLDRGRSGYGYTF,TGTGCCAGCAGCTTGGACAGGGGGCGAAGCGGCTATGGCTACACCTTC
TRBV30,.,TRBD1,TRBJ1-1,CAWSSQGAWGAFF,TGTGCCTGGAGTTCCCAGGGGGCTTGGGGAGCTTTCTTT
TRBV6-1,.,TRBD2,TRBJ2-7,CASSELAGGPKEQYF,TGTGCCAGCAGTGAGCTAGCGGGAGGGCCGAAAGAGCAGTACTTC
TRBV29-1,.,TRBD2,TRBJ2-7,CSVERPSGIATYEQYF,TGCAGCGTTGAACGCCCTAGCGGGATTGCAACCTACGAGCAGTACTTC
TRBV15,.,.,TRBJ1-6,CATSPDSYNSPLHF,TGTGCCACCAGCCCGGACAGCTATAATTCACCCCTCCACTTT
TRBV2,few,TRBD1,TRBJ1-1,CASSLDREAFF,TGTGCCAGCAGCCTAGACAGGGAGGCTTTCTTT
TRBV6-5,.,TRBD1,TRBJ1-6,CASRPPGQGLFPLHF,TGTGCCAGCAGACCACCGGGACAGGGATTGTTCCCCCTCCACTTT
TRBV15,.,TRBD2,TRBJ2-3,CATSRVRRRGGDTQYF,TGTGCCACCAGCAGAGTCCGTAGGCGGGGAGGGGATACGCAGTATTTT
TRBV10-1,.,TRBD1,TRBJ2-2,CASRSGTETGELFF,TGCGCCAGCAGGTCCGGGACAGAGACCGGGGAGCTGTTTTTT
TRBV9,.,.,TRBJ2-3,CASSVGLGTDTQYF,TGTGCCAGCAGCGTAGGACTAGGAACAGATACGCAGTATTTT
TRBV5-6,.,TRBD1,TRBJ2-2,CASSSIQGTGGAGELFF,TGTGCCAGCAGCTCAATACAAGGGACAGGGGGGGCCGGGGAGCTGTTTTTT
TRBV7-2,once,TRBD1,TRBJ2-1,CASSLLRAGGNEQFF,TGTGCCAGCAGCTTACTCCGGGCAGGGGGAAATGAGCAGTTCTTC
TRBV18,once,TRBD1,TRBJ1-1,CASSRSDRGTEAFF,TGTGCCAGCTCACGATCGGACAGGGGGACTGAAGCTTTCTTT
TRBV2,.,.,TRBJ1-2,CASGLGRGLRGGYTF,TGTGCCAGCGGCTTGGGGAGGGGCCTCCGGGGTGGCTACACCTTC
TRBV10-3,few,TRBD1,TRBJ2-5,CASKDRAETQYF,TGTGCCTCCAAGGACAGGGCCGAGACCCAGTACTTC
TRBV7-6,.,TRBD2,TRBJ2-1,CASSLASAAGASYNEQFF,TGTGCCAGCAGCTTAGCGTCCGCGGCGGGAGCTTCTTACAATGAGCAGTTCTTC
TRBV5-1,.,TRBD1,TRBJ2-1,CASSLLGQGAYEQFF,TGCGCCAGCAGCTTGTTGGGACAGGGGGCGTATGAGCAGTTCTTC
TRBV4-2,.,.,TRBJ2-6,CASSQVTGSGANVLTF,TGTGCCAGCAGCCAAGTAACAGGTTCTGGGGCCAACGTCCTGACTTTC
TRBV19,.,TRBD1,TRBJ2-7,CASSDRAVGYEQYF,TGTGCCAGTTCGGACAGGGCCGTAGGCTACGAGCAGTACTTC
TRBV5-1,.,.,TRBJ2-5,CASSLGQIKETQYF,TGCGCCAGCAGCTTGGGGCAGATAAAAGAGACCCAGTACTTC
TRBV6-5,.,TRBD2,TRBJ2-7,CASSYRSRGSYEQYF,TGTGCCAGCAGTTACCGGTCCCGCGGGAGTTACGAGCAGTACTTC
TRBV19,.,TRBD1,TRBJ2-5,CASSIGGTGAQRETQYF,TGTGCCAGTAGTATTGGGGGGACAGGGGCCCAGCGAGAGACCCAGTACTTC
TRBV4-3,.,.,TRBJ2-3,CASSQEGGGGTQYF,TGCGCCAGCAGCCAAGAGGGAGGAGGCGGTACGCAGTATTTT
TRBV7-2,.,TRBD2,TRBJ2-5,CASSPRLAGLQETQYF,TGTGCCAGCAGCCCCCGACTAGCGGGCCTCCAAGAGACCCAGTACTTC
TRBV5-4,.,TRBD1,TRBJ1-1,CASSPPPTGVTEAFF,TGTGCCAGCAGCCCCCCTCCTACAGGGGTGACTGAAGCTTTCTTT
TRBV27,once,.,TRBJ2-2,CASSLIGQLAGTGELFF,TGTGCCAGCAGTTTAATTGGGCAACTCGCGGGCACCGGGGAGCTGTTTTTT
TRBV5-1,many,TRBD2,TRBJ2-7,CASSLEAGGLSYEQYF,TGCGCCAGCAGCTTGGAAGCGGGAGGGCTCTCCTACGAGCAGTACTTC
TRBV5-1,once,.,TRBJ1-5,CASSPGGQGGQPQHF,TGCGCCAGCAGCCCTGGAGGGCAGGGTGGTCAGCCCCAGCATTTT
TRBV6-4,.,TRBD1,TRBJ2-3,CASSLTGGRDTQYF,TGTGCCAGCAGCCTGACAGGGGGCAGAGATACGCAGTATTTT
TRBV11-2,.,.,TRBJ2-3,CASSLGANTDTQYF,TGTGCCAGCAGCTTAGGAGCCAACACAGATACGCAGTATTTT
TRBV7-9,few,.,TRBJ1-1,CALLGAGNTEAFF,TGTGCCCTACTGGGGGCCGGGAACACTGAAGCTTTCTTT
TRBV6-5,.,.,TRBJ2-3,CASSSALGYLADTQYF,TGTGCCAGCAGTTCCGCACTAGGCTACTTAGCAGATACGCAGTATTTT
TRBV6-5,.,.,TRBJ1-2,CASGRGYGYTF,TGTGCCAGTGGGAGAGGCTATGGCTACACCTTC
TRBV13,once,TRBD2,TRBJ2-3,CASSQLAGSTDTQYF,TGTGCCAGCAGCCAATTAGCGGGGAGTACAGATACGCAGTATTTT
TRBV30,.,.,TRBJ2-7,CAWTQGAQYEQYF,TGTGCCTGGACTCAGGGTGCTCAGTACGAGCAGTACTTC
TRBV6-6,few,.,TRBJ2-7,CASRESVPGNYEQYF,.
TRBV7-8,.,TRBD1,TRBJ2-6,CASTPGQGSSGANVLTF,TGTGCCAGCACCCCCGGACAGGGTAGCTCTGGGGCCAACGTCCTGACTTTC
TRBV20-1,.,.,TRBJ2-5,CSARNEGTQYF,TGCAGTGCTAGGAACGAGGGGACCCAGTACTTC
TRBV27,.,TRBD1,TRBJ1-2,CASSLRQGAGYGYTF,TGTGCCAGCAGTTTGCGACAGGGGGCTGGCTATGGCTACACCTTC
TRBV9,.,TRBD2,TRBJ2-1,CASSSPLGTSGSKSYNEQFF,TGTGCCAGCAGCTCCCCGCTCGGGACTAGCGGGAGTAAATCCTACAATGAGCAGTTCTTC
TRBV9,.,.,TRBJ2-1,CASSVALVADNNEQFF,TGTGCCAGCAGCGTAGCTTTGGTAGCGGATAACAATGAGCAGTTCTTC
TRBV7-8,.,TRBD1,TRBJ1-6,CASSTWTGGGNSPLHF,TGTGCCAGCAGCACATGGACAGGGGGCGGTAATTCACCCCTCCACTTT
TRBV7-9,.,TRBD2,TRBJ2-7,CASSPGLAATYEQYF,TGTGCCAGCAGCCCAGGTCTAGCGGCCACCTACGAGCAGTACTTC
TRBV5-1,.,TRBD1,TRBJ1-1,CASSLQGEGTEAFF,TGCGCCAGCAGCCTACAGGGGGAGGGCACTGAAGCTTTCTTT
TRBV5-1,.,.,TRBJ1-1,CASSWGTGNTEAFF,TGCGCCAGCAGCTGGGGAACAGGGAACACTGAAGCTTTCTTT
TRBV18,.,.,TRBJ1-1,CASSPPLAGSAFF,TGTGCCAGCTCACCACCGCTGGCAGGGTCAGCTTTCTTT
TRBV27,.,.,TRBJ1-5,CASSLGRGRQPQHF,TGTGCCAGCAGTTTAGGGCGGGGCCGGCAGCCCCAGCATTTT
TRBV9,.,.,TRBJ1-3,CASSVATSGNTIYF,TGTGCCAGCAGCGTAGCGACATCGGGAAACACCATATATTTT
TRBV19,.,.,TRBJ2-2,CASIPQGLSTGELFF,TGTGCCAGTATACCCCAGGGACTGTCCACCGGGGAGCTGTTTTTT